This TCR beta chain was retrieved from a study of T cells after yellow fever vaccination. General study points: The CD4 and CD8 compartments had a small share of their clonotypes in common. At around 95% for CD4 and roughly 87% for CD8, most primary-vaccination clones showed up again after the booster.

This clonotype was seen only a few times. The antigen is unknown. Trimming pared 6 bases from V and 4 bases from J, leaving 15 bases between. This CDR3 comprises 15 residues. Via MiXCR, TCRdb re-called the 5' RACE reads, giving one row per CDR3 protein. The sample lists some 120,000 distinct CDR3 sequences, over 12% seen once, with roughly 43% in the top ten. This chain joins TRBV12-3 or TRBV12-4 and TRBJ2-2; D remains ambiguous. This clonotype originated in a man between 18 and 35 years old who received the YFV17D yellow fever vaccine. Sample: CD8+ T cells sorted from PBMCs, taken 5 days after the yellow fever booster vaccination. The CDR3 DNA is TGTGCCAGCAGCCCTTCCCCTCCCAGCACCGGGGAGCTGTTTTTT. Residues: CASSPSPPSTGELFF.